This paragraph covers one T cell receptor beta chain sequence. Assay: immunoSEQ multiplex PCR; the TCRdb copy retains only in-frame clones and omits some. In the table there are 45,000 or so clones, approximately 90% of which are singletons. This sample is drawn from a study of T cell changes during pregnancy in multiple sclerosis. Germline V gives CDR1 MNHEY, CDR2 SVGAGI. The CDR3 length is 13 residues. V lost 7 bases and J lost 4, with 13 bases in between. The TCR sequence derives from a female donor with multiple sclerosis, enrolled in a pregnancy study. The sequencing sample was made of PBMCs (not recorded whether the cells were cultured). The chain combines TRBV6-5 with TRBJ1-1; the D gene is possibly TRBD1 (6 bases). The CDR3 sequence: CASNLQGTTEAFF. CDR3 in DNA: TGTGCCAGCAATCTACAGGGTACCACTGAAGCTTTCTTT.